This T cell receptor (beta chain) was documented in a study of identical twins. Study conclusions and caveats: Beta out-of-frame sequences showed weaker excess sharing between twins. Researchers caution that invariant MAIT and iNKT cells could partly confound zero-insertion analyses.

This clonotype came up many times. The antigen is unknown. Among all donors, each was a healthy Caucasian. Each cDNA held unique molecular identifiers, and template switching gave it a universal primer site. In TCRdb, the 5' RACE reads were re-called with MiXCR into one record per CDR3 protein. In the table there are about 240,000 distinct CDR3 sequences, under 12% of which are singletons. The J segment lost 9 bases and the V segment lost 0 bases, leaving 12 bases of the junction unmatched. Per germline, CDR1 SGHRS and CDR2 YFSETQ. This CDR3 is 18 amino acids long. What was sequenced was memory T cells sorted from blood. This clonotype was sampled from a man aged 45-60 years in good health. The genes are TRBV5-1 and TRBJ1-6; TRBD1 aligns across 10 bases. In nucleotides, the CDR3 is TGCGCCAGCAGCTTGGGGGCCGGACAGGGGGGTTATGGTTCACCCCTCCACTTT. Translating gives CASSLGAGQGGYGSPLHF.